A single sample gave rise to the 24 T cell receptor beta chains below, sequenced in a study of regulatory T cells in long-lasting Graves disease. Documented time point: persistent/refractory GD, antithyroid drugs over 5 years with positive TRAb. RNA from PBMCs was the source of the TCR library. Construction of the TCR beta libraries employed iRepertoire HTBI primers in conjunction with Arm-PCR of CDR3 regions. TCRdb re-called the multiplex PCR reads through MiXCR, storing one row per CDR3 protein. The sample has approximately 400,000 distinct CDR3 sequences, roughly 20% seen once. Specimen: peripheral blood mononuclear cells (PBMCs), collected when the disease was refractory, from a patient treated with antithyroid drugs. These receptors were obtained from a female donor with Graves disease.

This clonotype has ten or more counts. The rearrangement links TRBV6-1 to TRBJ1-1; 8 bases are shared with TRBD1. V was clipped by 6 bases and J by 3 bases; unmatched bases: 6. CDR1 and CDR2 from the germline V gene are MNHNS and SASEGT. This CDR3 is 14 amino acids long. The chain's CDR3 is CASRPDRVDTEAFF. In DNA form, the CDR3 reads TGTGCCAGCAGACCGGACAGGGTAGACACTGAAGCTTTCTTT.

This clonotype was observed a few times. CDR3: CASSYSQTGSYTGELFF. The CDR3 DNA reads TGTGCCAGCAGTTACTCGCAGACAGGGTCGTACACCGGGGAGCTGTTTTTT. V is TRBV6-5 and J is TRBJ2-2; 7 bases line up with TRBD1. There are 17 residues in the CDR3. In germline, CDR1 is MNHEY, CDR2 SVGAGI. Unmatched junction bases numbered 7, after V lost 0 bases and J lost 3 bases.

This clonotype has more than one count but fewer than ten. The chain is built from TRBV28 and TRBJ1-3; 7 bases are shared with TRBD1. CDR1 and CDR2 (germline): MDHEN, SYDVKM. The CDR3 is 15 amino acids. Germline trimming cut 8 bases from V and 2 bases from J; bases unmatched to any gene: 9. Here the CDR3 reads CASGGDRDAGNTIYF. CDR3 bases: TGTGCCAGCGGGGGTGACAGGGACGCTGGAAACACCATATATTTT.

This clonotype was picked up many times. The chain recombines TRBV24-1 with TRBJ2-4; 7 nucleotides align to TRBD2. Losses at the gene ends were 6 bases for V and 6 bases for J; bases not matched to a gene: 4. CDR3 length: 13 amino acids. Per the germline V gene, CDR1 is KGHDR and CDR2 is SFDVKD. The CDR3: CATSRDYTNIQYF. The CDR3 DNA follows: TGTGCCACCAGTCGGGACTACACAAACATTCAGTACTTC.

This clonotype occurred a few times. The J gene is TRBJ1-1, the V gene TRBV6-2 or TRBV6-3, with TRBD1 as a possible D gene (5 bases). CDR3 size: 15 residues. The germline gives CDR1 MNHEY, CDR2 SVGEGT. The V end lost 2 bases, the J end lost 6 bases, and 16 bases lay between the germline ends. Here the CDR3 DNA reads TGTGCCAGCAGTTACGTCCGGGGCGCGGGTGCTGAAGCTTTCTTT. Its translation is CASSYVRGAGAEAFF.

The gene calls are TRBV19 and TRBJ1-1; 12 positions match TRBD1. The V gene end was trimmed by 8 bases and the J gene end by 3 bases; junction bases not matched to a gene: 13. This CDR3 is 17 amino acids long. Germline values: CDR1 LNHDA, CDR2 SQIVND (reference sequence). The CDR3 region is CASANRDRGREDTEAFF. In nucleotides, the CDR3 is TGTGCCAGTGCAAACCGGGACAGGGGGCGAGAGGACACTGAAGCTTTCTTT.

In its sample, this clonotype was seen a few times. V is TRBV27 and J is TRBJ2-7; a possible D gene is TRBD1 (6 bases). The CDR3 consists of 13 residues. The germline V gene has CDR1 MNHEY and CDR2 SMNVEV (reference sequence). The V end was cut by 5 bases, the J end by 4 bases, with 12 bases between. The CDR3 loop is CASSHGQRYEQYF. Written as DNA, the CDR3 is TGTGCCAGCAGTCACGGACAGAGATACGAGCAGTACTTC.

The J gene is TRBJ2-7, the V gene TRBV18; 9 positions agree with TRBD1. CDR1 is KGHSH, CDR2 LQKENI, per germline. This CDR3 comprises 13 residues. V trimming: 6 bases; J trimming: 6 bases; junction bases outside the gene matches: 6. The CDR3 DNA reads TGTGCCAGCTCGGGACAGGGACTTAGCGAGCAGTACTTC. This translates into CASSGQGLSEQYF.

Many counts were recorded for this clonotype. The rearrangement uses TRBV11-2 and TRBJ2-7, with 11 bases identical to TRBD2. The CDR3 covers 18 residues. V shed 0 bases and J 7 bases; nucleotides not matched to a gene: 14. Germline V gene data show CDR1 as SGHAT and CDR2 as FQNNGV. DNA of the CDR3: TGTGCCAGCAGCTTAGACCCGGGACTAGCGGCCCCTGGAGTGGAGCAGTACTTC. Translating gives CASSLDPGLAAPGVEQYF.

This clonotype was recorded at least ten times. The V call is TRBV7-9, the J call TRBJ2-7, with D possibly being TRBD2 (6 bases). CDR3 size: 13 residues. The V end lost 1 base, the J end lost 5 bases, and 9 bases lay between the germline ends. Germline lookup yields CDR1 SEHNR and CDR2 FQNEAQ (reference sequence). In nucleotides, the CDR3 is TGTGCCAGCAGCTTAGGGGGACTCGACGAGCAGTACTTC. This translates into CASSLGGLDEQYF.

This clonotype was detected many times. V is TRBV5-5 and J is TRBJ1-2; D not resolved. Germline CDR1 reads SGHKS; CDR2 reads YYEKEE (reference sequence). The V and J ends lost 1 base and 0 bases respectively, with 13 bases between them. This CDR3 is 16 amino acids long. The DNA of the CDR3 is TGTGCCAGCAGCTTGAGGCCGGTCGGTTCTAACTATGGCTACACCTTC. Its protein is CASSLRPVGSNYGYTF.

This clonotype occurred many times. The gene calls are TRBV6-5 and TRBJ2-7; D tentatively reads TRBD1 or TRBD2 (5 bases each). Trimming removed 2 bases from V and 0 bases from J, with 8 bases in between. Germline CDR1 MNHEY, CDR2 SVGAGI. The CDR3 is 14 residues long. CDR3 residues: CASSYGDGSYEQYF. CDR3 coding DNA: TGTGCCAGCAGTTACGGGGACGGCTCCTACGAGCAGTACTTC.

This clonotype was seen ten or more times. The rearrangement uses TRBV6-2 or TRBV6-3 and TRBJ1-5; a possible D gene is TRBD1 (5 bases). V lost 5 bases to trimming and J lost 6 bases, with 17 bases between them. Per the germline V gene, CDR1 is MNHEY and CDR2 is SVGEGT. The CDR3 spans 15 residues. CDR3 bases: TGTGCCAGCAGTGAGGAGCGGAGGGGAAGTCAGCCCCAGCATTTT. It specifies CASSEERRGSQPQHF.

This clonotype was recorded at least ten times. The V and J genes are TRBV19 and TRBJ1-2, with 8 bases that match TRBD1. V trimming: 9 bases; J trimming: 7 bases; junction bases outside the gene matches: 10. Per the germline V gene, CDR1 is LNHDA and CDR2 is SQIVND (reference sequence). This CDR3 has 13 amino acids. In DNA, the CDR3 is TGTGCCAGCAGTCCTGGACAGGGCGCTGGCTACACCTTC. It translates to CASSPGQGAGYTF.

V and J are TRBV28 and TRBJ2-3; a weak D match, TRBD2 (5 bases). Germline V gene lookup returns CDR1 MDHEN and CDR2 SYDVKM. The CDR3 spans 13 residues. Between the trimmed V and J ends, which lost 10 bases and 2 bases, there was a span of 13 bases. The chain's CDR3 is CATSGSATDTQYF. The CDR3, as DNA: TGTGCCACCTCGGGGAGCGCCACAGATACGCAGTATTTT.

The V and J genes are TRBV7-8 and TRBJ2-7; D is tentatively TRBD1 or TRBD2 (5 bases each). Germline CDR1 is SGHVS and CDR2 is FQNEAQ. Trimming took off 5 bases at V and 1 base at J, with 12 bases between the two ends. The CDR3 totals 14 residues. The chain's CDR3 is CASSRGLASYEQYF. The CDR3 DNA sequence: TGTGCCAGCAGCCGGGGCCTCGCATCCTACGAGCAGTACTTC.

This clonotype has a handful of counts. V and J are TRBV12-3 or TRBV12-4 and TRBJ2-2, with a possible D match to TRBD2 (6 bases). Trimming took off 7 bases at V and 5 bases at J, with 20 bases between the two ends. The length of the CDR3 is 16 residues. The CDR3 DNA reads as TGTGCCAGCACCGCGTGGGGGAGGAGTCGAACCGGGGAGCTGTTTTTT. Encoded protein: CASTAWGRSRTGELFF.

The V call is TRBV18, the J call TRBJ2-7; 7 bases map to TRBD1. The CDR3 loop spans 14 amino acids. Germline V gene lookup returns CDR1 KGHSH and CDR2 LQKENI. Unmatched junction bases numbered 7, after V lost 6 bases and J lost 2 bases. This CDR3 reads CASSRQGAPYEQYF. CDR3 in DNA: TGTGCCAGCTCGCGACAGGGTGCACCCTACGAGCAGTACTTC. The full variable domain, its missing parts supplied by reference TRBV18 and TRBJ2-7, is NAGVMQNPRHLVRRRGQEARLRCSPMKGHSHVYWYRQLPEEGLKFMVYLQKENIIDESGMPKERFSAEFPKEGPSILRIQQVVRGDSAAYFCASSRQGAPYEQYFGPGTRLTVT.

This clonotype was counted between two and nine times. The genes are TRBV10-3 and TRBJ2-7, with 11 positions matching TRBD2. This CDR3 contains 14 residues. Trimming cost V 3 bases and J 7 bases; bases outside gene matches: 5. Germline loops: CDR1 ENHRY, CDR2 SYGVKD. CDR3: CAISDSGRVEEQYF. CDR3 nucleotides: TGTGCCATCAGTGATAGCGGGAGGGTGGAAGAGCAGTACTTC.

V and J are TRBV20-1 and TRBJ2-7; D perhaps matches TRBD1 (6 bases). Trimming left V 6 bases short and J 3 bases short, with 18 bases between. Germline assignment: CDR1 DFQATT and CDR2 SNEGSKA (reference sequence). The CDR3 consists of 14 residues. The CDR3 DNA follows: TGCAGTGCAGAGGTAGGGGGTTATCGCTACGAGCAGTACTTC. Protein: CSAEVGGYRYEQYF.

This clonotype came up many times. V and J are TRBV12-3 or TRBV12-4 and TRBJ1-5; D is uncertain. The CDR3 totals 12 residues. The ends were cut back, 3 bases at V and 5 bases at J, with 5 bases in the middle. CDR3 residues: CASSFPDQPQHF. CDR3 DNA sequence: TGTGCCAGCAGTTTCCCCGATCAGCCCCAGCATTTT.

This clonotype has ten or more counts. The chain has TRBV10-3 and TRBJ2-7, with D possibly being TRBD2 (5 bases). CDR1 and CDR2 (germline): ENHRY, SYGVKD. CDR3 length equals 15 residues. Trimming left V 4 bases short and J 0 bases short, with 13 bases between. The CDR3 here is CAISGEASYSYEQYF. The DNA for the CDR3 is TGTGCCATCAGTGGTGAGGCTAGCTACTCCTACGAGCAGTACTTC.

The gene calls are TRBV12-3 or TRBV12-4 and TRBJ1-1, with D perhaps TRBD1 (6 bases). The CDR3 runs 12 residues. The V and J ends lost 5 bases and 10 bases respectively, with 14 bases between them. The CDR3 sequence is CASSLEGGGAFF. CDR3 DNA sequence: TGTGCCAGCAGTCTCGAAGGGGGGGGAGCTTTCTTT.

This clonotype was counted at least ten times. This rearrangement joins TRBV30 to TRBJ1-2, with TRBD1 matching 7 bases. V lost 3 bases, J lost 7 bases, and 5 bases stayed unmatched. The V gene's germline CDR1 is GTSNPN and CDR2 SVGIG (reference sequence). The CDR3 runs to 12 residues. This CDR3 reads CAWRYTGAGYTF. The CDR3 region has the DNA TGTGCCTGGAGGTATACAGGGGCTGGCTACACCTTC.